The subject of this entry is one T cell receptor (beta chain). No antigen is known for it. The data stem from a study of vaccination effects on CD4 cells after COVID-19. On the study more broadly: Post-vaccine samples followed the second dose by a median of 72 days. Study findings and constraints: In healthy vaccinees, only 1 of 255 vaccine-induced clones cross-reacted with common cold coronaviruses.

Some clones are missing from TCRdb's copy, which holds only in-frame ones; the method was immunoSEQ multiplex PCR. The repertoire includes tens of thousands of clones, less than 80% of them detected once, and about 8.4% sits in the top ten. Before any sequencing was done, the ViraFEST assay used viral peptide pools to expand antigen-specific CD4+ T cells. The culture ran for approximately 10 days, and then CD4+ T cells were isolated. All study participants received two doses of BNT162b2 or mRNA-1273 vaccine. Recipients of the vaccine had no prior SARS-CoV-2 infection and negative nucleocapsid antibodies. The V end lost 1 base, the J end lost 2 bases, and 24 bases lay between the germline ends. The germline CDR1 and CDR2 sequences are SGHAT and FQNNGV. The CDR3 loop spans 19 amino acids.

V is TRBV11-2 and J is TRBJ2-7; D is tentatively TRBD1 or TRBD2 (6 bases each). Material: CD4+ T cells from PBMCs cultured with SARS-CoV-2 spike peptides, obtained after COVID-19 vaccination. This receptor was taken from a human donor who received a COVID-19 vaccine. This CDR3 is CASSLGLNLPGGRTYEQYF. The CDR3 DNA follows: TGTGCCAGCAGCTTAGGACTGAACCTACCTGGGGGGCGTACCTACGAGCAGTACTTC.